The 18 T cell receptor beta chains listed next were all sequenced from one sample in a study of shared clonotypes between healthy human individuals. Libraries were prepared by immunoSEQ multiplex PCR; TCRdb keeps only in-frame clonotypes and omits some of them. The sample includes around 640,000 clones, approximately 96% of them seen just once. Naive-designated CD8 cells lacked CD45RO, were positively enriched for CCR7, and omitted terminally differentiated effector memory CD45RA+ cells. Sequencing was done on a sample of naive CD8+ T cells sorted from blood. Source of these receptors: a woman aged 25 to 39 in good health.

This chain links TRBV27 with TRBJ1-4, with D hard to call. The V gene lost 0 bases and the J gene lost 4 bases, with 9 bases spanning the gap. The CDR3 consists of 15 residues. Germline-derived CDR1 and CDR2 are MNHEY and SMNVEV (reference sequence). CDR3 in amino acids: CASSLSRGFNEKLFF. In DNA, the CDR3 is TGTGCCAGCAGTTTATCCCGAGGCTTTAATGAAAAACTGTTTTTT.

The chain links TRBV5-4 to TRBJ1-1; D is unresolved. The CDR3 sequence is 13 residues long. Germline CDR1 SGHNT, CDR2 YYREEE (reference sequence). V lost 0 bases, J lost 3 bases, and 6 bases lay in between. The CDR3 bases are TGTGCCAGCAGCTTGGCGGAGTACACTGAAGCTTTCTTT. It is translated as CASSLAEYTEAFF.

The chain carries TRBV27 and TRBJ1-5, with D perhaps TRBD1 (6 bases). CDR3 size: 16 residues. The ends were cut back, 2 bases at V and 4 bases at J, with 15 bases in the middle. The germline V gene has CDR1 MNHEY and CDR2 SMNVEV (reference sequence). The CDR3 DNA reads TGTGCCAGCAGTTTAGGGCTCGACAGGTTAAATCAGCCCCAGCATTTT. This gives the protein CASSLGLDRLNQPQHF.

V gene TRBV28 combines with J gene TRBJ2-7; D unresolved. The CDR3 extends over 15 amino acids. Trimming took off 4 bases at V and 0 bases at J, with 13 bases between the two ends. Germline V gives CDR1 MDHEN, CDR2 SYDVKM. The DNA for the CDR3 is TGTGCCAGCAGTTCCCGAGACCTTCACTCCTACGAGCAGTACTTC. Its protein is CASSSRDLHSYEQYF.

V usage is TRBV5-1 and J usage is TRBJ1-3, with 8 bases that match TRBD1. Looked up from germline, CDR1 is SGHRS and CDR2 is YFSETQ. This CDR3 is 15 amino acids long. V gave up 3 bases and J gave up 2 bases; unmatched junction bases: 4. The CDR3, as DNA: TGCGCCAGCAGCTCAGACAGGGGCCCTGGAAACACCATATATTTT. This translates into CASSSDRGPGNTIYF.

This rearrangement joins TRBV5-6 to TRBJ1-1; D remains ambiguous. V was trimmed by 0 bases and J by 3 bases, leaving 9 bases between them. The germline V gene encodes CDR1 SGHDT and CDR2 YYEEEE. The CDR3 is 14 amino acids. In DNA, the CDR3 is TGTGCCAGCAGCTTGGCCGGGGAGTACACTGAAGCTTTCTTT. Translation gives CASSLAGEYTEAFF.

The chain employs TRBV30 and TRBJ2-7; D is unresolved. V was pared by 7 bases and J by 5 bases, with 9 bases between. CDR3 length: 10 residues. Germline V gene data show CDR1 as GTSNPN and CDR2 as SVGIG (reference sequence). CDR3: CALQGNEQYF. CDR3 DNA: TGTGCCTTACAAGGAAACGAGCAGTACTTC.

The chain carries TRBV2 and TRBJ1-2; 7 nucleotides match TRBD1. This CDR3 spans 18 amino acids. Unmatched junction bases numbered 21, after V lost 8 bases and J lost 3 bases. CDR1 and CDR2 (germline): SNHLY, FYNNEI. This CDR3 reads CASDEEVSDRAPDYGYTF. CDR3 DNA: TGTGCCAGCGATGAGGAGGTGTCTGACAGGGCTCCCGACTATGGCTACACCTTC. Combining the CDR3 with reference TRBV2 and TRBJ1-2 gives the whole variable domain EPEVTQTPSHQVTQMGQEVILRCVPISNHLYFYWYRQILGQKVEFLVSFYNNEISEKSEIFDDQFSVERPDGSNFTLKIRSTKLEDSAMYFCASDEEVSDRAPDYGYTFGSGTRLTVV.

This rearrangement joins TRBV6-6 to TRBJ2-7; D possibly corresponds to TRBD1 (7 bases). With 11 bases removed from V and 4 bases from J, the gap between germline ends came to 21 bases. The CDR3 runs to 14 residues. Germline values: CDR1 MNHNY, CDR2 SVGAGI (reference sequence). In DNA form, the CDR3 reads TGTGCCGCCTCCGGCAGGGGGGAAAAATACGAGCAGTACTTC. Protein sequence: CAASGRGEKYEQYF.

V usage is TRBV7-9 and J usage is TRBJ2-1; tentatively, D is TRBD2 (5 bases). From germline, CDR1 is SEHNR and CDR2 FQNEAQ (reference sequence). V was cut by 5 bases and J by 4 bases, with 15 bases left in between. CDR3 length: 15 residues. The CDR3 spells CASSAGPGIYNEQFF. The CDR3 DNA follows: TGTGCCAGCAGCGCTGGTCCGGGGATATACAATGAGCAGTTCTTC.

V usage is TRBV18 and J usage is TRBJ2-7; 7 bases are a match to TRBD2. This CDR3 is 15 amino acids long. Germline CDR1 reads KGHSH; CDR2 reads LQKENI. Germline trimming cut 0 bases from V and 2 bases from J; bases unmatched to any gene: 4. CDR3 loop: CASSPPGGAPYEQYF. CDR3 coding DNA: TGTGCCAGCTCACCACCGGGAGGGGCCCCCTACGAGCAGTACTTC.

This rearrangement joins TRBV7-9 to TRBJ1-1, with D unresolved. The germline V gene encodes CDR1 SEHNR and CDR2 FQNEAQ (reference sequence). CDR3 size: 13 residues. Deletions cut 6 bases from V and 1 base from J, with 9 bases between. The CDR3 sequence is CASSSTSNTEAFF. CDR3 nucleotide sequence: TGTGCCAGCAGTTCGACATCGAACACTGAAGCTTTCTTT.

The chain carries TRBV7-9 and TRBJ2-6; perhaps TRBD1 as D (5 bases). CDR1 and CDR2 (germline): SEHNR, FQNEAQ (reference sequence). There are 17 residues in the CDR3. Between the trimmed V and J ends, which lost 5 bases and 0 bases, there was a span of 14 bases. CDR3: CASSQTVTFSGANVLTF. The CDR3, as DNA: TGTGCCAGCAGCCAGACAGTCACCTTCTCTGGGGCCAACGTCCTGACTTTC.

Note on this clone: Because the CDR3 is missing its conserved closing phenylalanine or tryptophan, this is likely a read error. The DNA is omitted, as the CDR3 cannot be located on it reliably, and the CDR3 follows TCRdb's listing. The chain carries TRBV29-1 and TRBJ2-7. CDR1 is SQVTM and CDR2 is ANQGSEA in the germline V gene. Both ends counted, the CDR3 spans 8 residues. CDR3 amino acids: CSVENRGT.

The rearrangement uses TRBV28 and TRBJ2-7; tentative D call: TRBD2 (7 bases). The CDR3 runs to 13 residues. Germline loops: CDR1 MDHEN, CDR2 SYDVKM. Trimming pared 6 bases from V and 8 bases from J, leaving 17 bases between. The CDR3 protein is CASSPAGDTKQYF. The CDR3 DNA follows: TGTGCCAGCAGCCCGGCGGGGGACACTAAGCAGTACTTC.

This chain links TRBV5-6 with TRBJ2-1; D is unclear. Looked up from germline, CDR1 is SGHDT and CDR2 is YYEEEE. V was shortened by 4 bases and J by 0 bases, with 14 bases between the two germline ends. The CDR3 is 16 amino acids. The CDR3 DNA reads TGTGCCAGCAGCCAAATAAGGAGCACCTCCTACAATGAGCAGTTCTTC. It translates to CASSQIRSTSYNEQFF.

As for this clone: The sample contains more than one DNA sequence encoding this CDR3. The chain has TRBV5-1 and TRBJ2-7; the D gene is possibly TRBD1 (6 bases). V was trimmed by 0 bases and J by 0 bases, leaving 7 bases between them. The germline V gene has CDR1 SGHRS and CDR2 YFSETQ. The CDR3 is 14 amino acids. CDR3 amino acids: CASSLGTDSYEQYF. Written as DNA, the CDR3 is TGCGCCAGCAGCTTGGGGACAGACTCCTACGAGCAGTACTTC.

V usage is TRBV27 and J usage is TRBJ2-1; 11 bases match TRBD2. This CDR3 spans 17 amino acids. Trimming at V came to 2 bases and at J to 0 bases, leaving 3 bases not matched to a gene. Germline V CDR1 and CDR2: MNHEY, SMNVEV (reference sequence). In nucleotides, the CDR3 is TGTGCCAGCAGTTTAAGACTAGCGGGGTTCTCCTACAATGAGCAGTTCTTC. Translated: CASSLRLAGFSYNEQFF.